The 32 T cell receptor beta chains below all came from one sample that was sequenced in a study of cytotoxic CD8 clonotypes in ibrutinib-treated CLL. Some clones are missing from TCRdb's copy, which holds only in-frame ones; the method was immunoSEQ multiplex PCR. The sample includes 250,000 to 350,000 clones, approximately 76% of them seen just once. The sample in question was PBMCs, obtained at disease progression, from a patient treated with ibrutinib. The origin of the receptors is a human donor with chronic lymphocytic leukemia.

This clone appeared a few times. A junction end diverges from the germline sequence, so it may reflect a read error. The chain joins TRBV4-1 to TRBJ1-1; D gene unclear. This CDR3 comprises 15 residues. Germline CDR1 is MGHRA and CDR2 is YSYEKL. The CDR3 sequence: CASSEDMGWNTEAFF. CDR3 bases: TGCGCCAGCAGCGAAGACATGGGATGGAACACTGAAGCTTTCTTT.

The chain joins TRBV2 to TRBJ1-1; D perhaps matches TRBD1 (5 bases). This CDR3 has 14 amino acids. Germline CDR1 is SNHLY and CDR2 is FYNNEI. With 7 bases removed from V and 6 bases from J, the gap between germline ends came to 18 bases. This CDR3 reads CASTNAWGTSEAFF. The CDR3 DNA is TGTGCCAGCACGAATGCTTGGGGGACTTCTGAAGCTTTCTTT. Variable domain in full (rest from reference TRBV2 and TRBJ1-1): EPEVTQTPSHQVTQMGQEVILRCVPISNHLYFYWYRQILGQKVEFLVSFYNNEISEKSEIFDDQFSVERPDGSNFTLKIRSTKLEDSAMYFCASTNAWGTSEAFFGQGTRLTVV.

The gene calls are TRBV27 and TRBJ2-7; no definite D call. The CDR3 is made up of 14 amino acids. Germline V CDR1 and CDR2: MNHEY, SMNVEV (reference sequence). With 2 bases removed from V and 5 bases from J, the gap between germline ends came to 13 bases. Written as DNA, the CDR3 is TGTGCCAGCAGTTTAACTAATCCCCCCCACGAGCAGTACTTC. Encoded protein: CASSLTNPPHEQYF.

This clone was seen only a few times. The J gene is TRBJ1-1, the V gene TRBV7-6; D remains unclear. V lost 3 bases and J lost 3, with 11 bases in between. Germline lookup yields CDR1 SGHVS and CDR2 FNYEAQ. The CDR3 sequence is 14 residues long. The DNA for the CDR3 is TGTGCCAGCAGCTTCCTAGCGTTGGACACTGAAGCTTTCTTT. It is translated as CASSFLALDTEAFF.

The V call is TRBV18, the J call TRBJ1-2; no clear D. This CDR3 is built from 12 residues. Germline V gene lookup returns CDR1 KGHSH and CDR2 LQKENI. The germline V and J ends were trimmed by 0 bases and 6 bases, with 5 bases remaining between them. CDR3 region: CASSPPGDGYTF. The CDR3 DNA reads TGTGCCAGCTCACCACCCGGGGATGGCTACACCTTC.

The chain recombines TRBV19 with TRBJ2-1, with a weak D call TRBD1 (6 bases). V was pared by 1 base and J by 0 bases, with 7 bases between. Germline lookup yields CDR1 LNHDA and CDR2 SQIVND (reference sequence). This CDR3 region has 15 residues. The CDR3: CASSIGRGSYNEQFF. The DNA for the CDR3 is TGTGCCAGTAGTATAGGCAGGGGCTCCTACAATGAGCAGTTCTTC.

The CDR3 reads CASSHLGREGNQPQHF. CDR3 nucleotide sequence: TGCGCCAGCAGCCACCTGGGAAGGGAAGGGAATCAGCCCCAGCATTTT. The chain links TRBV4-1 to TRBJ1-5, with D hard to call. Germline values: CDR1 MGHRA, CDR2 YSYEKL. Deletions cut 3 bases from V and 4 bases from J, with 16 bases between. The CDR3 has 16 amino acids.

The genes are TRBV29-1 and TRBJ1-2; 8 bases match TRBD1. Germline V gene lookup returns CDR1 SQVTM and CDR2 ANQGSEA. V trimming: 6 bases; J trimming: 4 bases; junction bases outside the gene matches: 7. The CDR3 contains 13 residues. The CDR3 is CSVDREEGYGYTF. DNA for the CDR3: TGCAGCGTGGACAGGGAAGAAGGCTATGGCTACACCTTC. The variable domain in full, completed from reference TRBV29-1 and TRBJ1-2, reads SAVISQKPSRDICQRGTSLTIQCQVDSQVTMMFWYRQQPGQSLTLIATANQGSEATYESGFVIDKFPISRPNLTFSTLTVSNMSPEDSSIYLCSVDREEGYGYTFGSGTRLTVV.

This chain joins TRBV4-1 and TRBJ2-1, with D perhaps being TRBD1 or TRBD2 (5 bases each). The length of the CDR3 is 12 residues. Germline CDR1 is MGHRA and CDR2 is YSYEKL. V lost 0 bases and J 10 bases, leaving 7 bases between the germline ends. The DNA of the CDR3 is TGCGCCAGCAGCCAAGATTGGGACGAGCAGTTCTTC. This gives the protein CASSQDWDEQFF.

This clone was seen a single time. The V call is TRBV19, the J call TRBJ1-2, with no clear D. V dropped 7 bases and J dropped 3 bases, with 21 bases sitting between them. CDR1 and CDR2 (germline): LNHDA, SQIVND (reference sequence). CDR3 size: 16 residues. CDR3 amino acids: CASKYTLTAVDYGYTF. CDR3 bases: TGTGCCAGTAAATATACCCTTACGGCCGTCGACTATGGCTACACCTTC.

The genes are TRBV6-6 and TRBJ1-4; D uncertain. This CDR3 contains 13 residues. CDR1 and CDR2 from the germline V gene are MNHNY and SVGAGI (reference sequence). Trimming removed 2 bases at V and 7 bases at J, with 8 bases between. The DNA of the CDR3 is TGTGCCAGCAGTTACGGTGGAATTGAAAAACTGTTTTTT. Amino acid sequence: CASSYGGIEKLFF.

The chain couples TRBV5-4 to TRBJ2-1; 8 positions agree with TRBD2. The CDR3 is made up of 15 amino acids. The germline CDR1 and CDR2 sequences are SGHNT and YYREEE (reference sequence). V gave up 0 bases and J gave up 4 bases; unmatched junction bases: 3. Written as DNA, the CDR3 is TGTGCCAGCAGCTTGGCCGGGGGGGGGTACAATGAGCAGTTCTTC. Its protein is CASSLAGGGYNEQFF. Full variable domain (outside the CDR3, taken from reference TRBV5-4 and TRBJ2-1): ETGVTQSPTHLIKTRGQQVTLRCSSQSGHNTVSWYQQALGQGPQFIFQYYREEENGRGNFPPRFSGLQFPNYSSELNVNALELDDSALYLCASSLAGGGYNEQFFGPGTRLTVL.

For this clone: A junction end diverges from the germline sequence, so it may reflect a read error. J is TRBJ2-7 and V is TRBV15; 8 nucleotides agree with TRBD1. Germline assignment: CDR1 LNHNV and CDR2 YYDKDF (reference sequence). The CDR3 is made up of 15 amino acids. CDR3 bases: TGTGCTACCAGCAGATTGGGGACAGGTCGCTACGAGCAGTACTTC. Its protein product is CATSRLGTGRYEQYF.

The V call is TRBV11-2, the J call TRBJ2-7; 7 bases are shared with TRBD1. This CDR3 is built from 15 residues. The germline CDR1 and CDR2 sequences are SGHAT and FQNNGV. With V trimmed by 5 bases and J by 2 bases, 9 bases remained unmatched. As DNA, the CDR3 is TGTGCCAGCAGCCCCCAGACAGGGTCTACCTACGAGCAGTACTTC. Its translation is CASSPQTGSTYEQYF.

The chain couples TRBV10-3 to TRBJ2-5; D gene uncertain. The germline V and J ends were trimmed by 0 bases and 3 bases, with 11 bases remaining between them. CDR3 length equals 15 residues. CDR1 ENHRY and CDR2 SYGVKD come from the germline V gene. DNA of the CDR3: TGTGCCATCAGTGAGTCTATGGGTTTGGAAGAGACCCAGTACTTC. Protein product: CAISESMGLEETQYF.

The J gene is TRBJ2-3, the V gene TRBV18; possibly TRBD2 for D (5 bases). The CDR3 runs to 15 residues. The germline CDR1 and CDR2 sequences are KGHSH and LQKENI. Trimming removed 6 bases at V and 2 bases at J, with 15 bases between. CDR3 sequence (DNA): TGTGCCAGCTCCCGCTTCCTAGCAAACACAGATACGCAGTATTTT. It is translated as CASSRFLANTDTQYF.

This sequence joins TRBV29-1 and TRBJ1-4; TRBD1 matches 7 bases. CDR3 size: 13 residues. Germline V gene data show CDR1 as SQVTM and CDR2 as ANQGSEA. V shed 4 bases and J 7 bases; nucleotides not matched to a gene: 6. The CDR3 protein is CSVVAGGGEKLFF. The CDR3 DNA reads TGCAGCGTTGTGGCAGGGGGTGGTGAAAAACTGTTTTTT.

This rearrangement joins TRBV29-1 to TRBJ2-2, with D unclear. Trimming removed 5 bases at V and 5 bases at J, with 15 bases between. This CDR3 has 14 residues. Germline V gene sequence: CDR1 SQVTM, CDR2 ANQGSEA. CDR3 coding DNA: TGCAGCGTTTTATCCGGCCTTACAACCGGGGAGCTGTTTTTT. Translated: CSVLSGLTTGELFF.

The V gene is TRBV7-9, the J gene TRBJ2-7, with TRBD1 as a possible D gene (6 bases). CDR1 and CDR2 from the germline V gene are SEHNR and FQNEAQ (reference sequence). Trimming removed 2 bases at V and 0 bases at J, with 11 bases between. The CDR3 covers 15 residues. The CDR3 coding sequence is TGTGCCAGCAGCTTACGAGGGGGTACCTCCTACGAGCAGTACTTC. Its translation: CASSLRGGTSYEQYF.

The J gene is TRBJ2-3, the V gene TRBV27; TRBD2 aligns across 8 bases. J was trimmed by 5 bases and V by 4 bases; bases with no gene match: 8. Germline CDR1 and CDR2: MNHEY and SMNVEV (reference sequence). The CDR3 consists of 15 residues. In nucleotides, the CDR3 is TGTGCCAGCAGTTACCGCGGGGGGCGGGTAGATACGCAGTATTTT. Protein product: CASSYRGGRVDTQYF.

The genes are TRBV27 and TRBJ2-1; 14 bases agree with TRBD2. After removal of 7 bases from V and 2 bases from J, the junction contained 13 bases not matched to a gene. Looked up from germline, CDR1 is MNHEY and CDR2 is SMNVEV (reference sequence). The CDR3 has 19 amino acids. In nucleotides, the CDR3 is TGTGCCAGCACTCCACCGGGACTAGCGGGAGTAGTCCCCTACAATGAGCAGTTCTTC. Translating it yields CASTPPGLAGVVPYNEQFF.

V is TRBV20-1 and J is TRBJ2-1; D remains unclear. This CDR3 has 11 residues. Germline assignment: CDR1 DFQATT and CDR2 SNEGSKA (reference sequence). CDR3 nucleotides: TGCAGCTCTGGACCGAACAATGAGCAGTTCTTC. Translated: CSSGPNNEQFF.

This sequence joins TRBV7-2 and TRBJ2-1; maybe TRBD2 (6 bases). The CDR3 extends over 15 amino acids. Trimming removed 0 bases from V and 4 bases from J, with 10 bases in between. The germline CDR1 and CDR2 sequences are SGHTA and FQGNSA. This CDR3 reads CASSLALAPYNEQFF. The CDR3 DNA reads TGTGCCAGCAGCTTAGCACTAGCACCTTACAATGAGCAGTTCTTC. Full variable domain (remainder filled in from reference TRBV7-2 and TRBJ2-1): GAGVSQSPSNKVTEKGKDVELRCDPISGHTALYWYRQSLGQGLEFLIYFQGNSAPDKSGLPSDRFSAERTGGSVSTLTIQRTQQEDSAVYLCASSLALAPYNEQFFGPGTRLTVL.

This clone was picked up many times. The chain has TRBV7-2 and TRBJ1-4, with D tentatively TRBD1 (5 bases). Germline assignment: CDR1 SGHTA and CDR2 FQGNSA. The CDR3 has 14 residues. V lost 3 bases to trimming and J lost 3 bases, with 8 bases between them. This chain's CDR3 is CASSFRGPNEKLFF. In DNA, the CDR3 is TGTGCCAGCAGCTTCCGGGGACCTAATGAAAAACTGTTTTTT.

This chain joins TRBV10-2 and TRBJ1-2, with unresolved D. CDR1 is WSHSY and CDR2 is SAAADI in the germline V gene. V was trimmed by 6 bases and J by 2 bases, leaving 10 bases between them. The CDR3 runs 13 residues. CDR3 nucleotide sequence: TGCGCCAGCAGGTCGGACCTCAACTATGGCTACACCTTC. Amino acids: CASRSDLNYGYTF.

The V call is TRBV11-2, the J call TRBJ1-3, with 8 bases that match TRBD1. Germline loops: CDR1 SGHAT, CDR2 FQNNGV. This CDR3 has 14 residues. J gave up 2 bases and V 4 bases, and 1 base lay outside the gene matches. The CDR3 protein is CASSSTGAGNTIYF. The CDR3 DNA follows: TGTGCCAGCAGCTCGACAGGGGCTGGAAACACCATATATTTT.

The CDR3 DNA reads TGCAGCGTTGAAGATCGTCGGACAGGCTACGAGCAGTACTTC. The encoded protein is CSVEDRRTGYEQYF. The chain recombines TRBV29-1 with TRBJ2-7; TRBD1 agrees at 7 bases. Per germline, CDR1 SQVTM and CDR2 ANQGSEA. Unmatched junction bases numbered 5, after V lost 0 bases and J lost 3 bases. The CDR3 runs to 14 residues.

V is TRBV19 and J is TRBJ1-1; 8 nucleotides match TRBD1. The trim removed 6 bases at V and 3 bases at J, leaving 3 bases unmatched. The CDR3 is 13 residues long. Germline CDR1 and CDR2: LNHDA and SQIVND (reference sequence). In DNA, the CDR3 is TGTGCCAGTAGGGACAGGGAATACACTGAAGCTTTCTTT. This encodes CASRDREYTEAFF.

The chain couples TRBV14 to TRBJ2-7; tentatively, D is TRBD2 (5 bases). This CDR3 comprises 15 residues. Looked up from germline, CDR1 is SGHDN and CDR2 is FVKESK. V gave up 3 bases and J gave up 0 bases, with 12 bases separating them. CDR3 protein: CASSHSLAHSYEQYF. CDR3 DNA sequence: TGTGCCAGCAGCCATTCTCTAGCTCACTCCTACGAGCAGTACTTC.

This sequence joins TRBV6-5 and TRBJ2-7, with D unresolved. Trimming shortened V by 2 bases and J by 6 bases, and 8 bases separated the two germline ends. Germline assignment: CDR1 MNHEY and CDR2 SVGAGI. The CDR3 covers 12 residues. CDR3 coding DNA: TGTGCCAGCAGTTACCCGGGTCTCGAGCAGTACTTC. The encoded protein is CASSYPGLEQYF.

This clone has a single count. J is TRBJ2-5 and V is TRBV11-2, with TRBD1 as a possible D gene (6 bases). Germline assignment: CDR1 SGHAT and CDR2 FQNNGV. The CDR3 is 15 amino acids. Trimming removed 7 bases from V and 9 bases from J, with 24 bases in between. CDR3 sequence (DNA): TGTGCCAGCAACCCAGGGACATACCCTTTTTTGGCCCAGTACTTC. This gives the protein CASNPGTYPFLAQYF.

The rearrangement links TRBV4-1 to TRBJ2-2, with 9 bases identical to TRBD2. The trim removed 3 bases at V and 1 base at J, leaving 3 bases unmatched. The germline CDR1 and CDR2 sequences are MGHRA and YSYEKL. This CDR3 is 16 amino acids long. CDR3 DNA: TGCGCCAGCAGCCAGATAGCGGGGGAGAACACCGGGGAGCTGTTTTTT. Translating it yields CASSQIAGENTGELFF.